These T cell receptor beta chains were read from a single sample in a study of siplizumab effects on memory and regulatory T cells. The antigens for these receptors are not known. Generated by immunoSEQ multiplex PCR, the TCRdb table keeps only in-frame clones and is missing some. The sample holds approximately 13,000 clones, 40% seen once. The sequencing input was CFSE-low (dividing) CD8+ T cells sorted from an allogeneic mixed lymphocyte reaction. All receptors derive from a human donor in good health; the cells came from an allogeneic mixed lymphocyte reaction. Each CDR3 is given with its conserved first and last residue. The D gene is left open where the match is weak. Part of the rows lack a size; the others show once, few, many or a class for expanded clones.

abundance: once
d_gene: -
j_gene: TRBJ2-1
v_gene: TRBV6-5
CDR3aa: CATRGAPSYNEQFF
CDR3nt: TGTGCCACCCGGGGGGCTCCATCCTACAATGAGCAGTTCTTC

abundance: few
d_gene: TRBD2
j_gene: TRBJ2-5
v_gene: TRBV2
CDR3aa: CASSEPVTSVETQYF
CDR3nt: TGTGCCAGCAGTGAACCGGTGACTAGCGTTGAGACCCAGTACTTC

abundance: -
d_gene: -
j_gene: TRBJ2-5
v_gene: TRBV11-2
CDR3aa: CASSLVGPRGETQYF
CDR3nt: TGTGCCAGCAGCTTAGTAGGGCCCAGAGGGGAGACCCAGTACTTC

abundance: -
d_gene: TRBD2
j_gene: TRBJ2-5
v_gene: TRBV27
CDR3aa: CASSRLGVAGLGETQYF
CDR3nt: TGTGCCAGCAGTCGGTTGGGGGTAGCGGGGCTGGGGGAGACCCAGTACTTC

abundance: -
d_gene: -
j_gene: TRBJ1-1
v_gene: TRBV9
CDR3aa: CASSEGRWRDNTEAFF
CDR3nt: TGTGCCAGCAGCGAGGGGAGGTGGAGGGACAACACTGAAGCTTTCTTT

abundance: -
d_gene: TRBD2
j_gene: TRBJ2-1
v_gene: TRBV9
CDR3aa: CASSVFAGGLINEQFF
CDR3nt: TGTGCCAGCAGCGTATTCGCGGGAGGGCTTATCAATGAGCAGTTCTTC

abundance: -
d_gene: TRBD2
j_gene: TRBJ2-3
v_gene: TRBV25-1
CDR3aa: CASSEGTSAYTDTQYF
CDR3nt: TGTGCCAGCAGTGAGGGGACTAGCGCATACACAGATACGCAGTATTTT

abundance: few
d_gene: -
j_gene: TRBJ1-5
v_gene: TRBV27
CDR3aa: CASSFGGGEPQHF
CDR3nt: TGTGCCAGCAGTTTTGGGGGAGGAGAGCCCCAGCATTTT

abundance: -
d_gene: -
j_gene: TRBJ2-1
v_gene: TRBV7-9
CDR3aa: CASSLDEQFF
CDR3nt: TGTGCCAGCAGCTTGGATGAGCAGTTCTTC

abundance: -
d_gene: -
j_gene: TRBJ2-7
v_gene: TRBV27
CDR3aa: CASSFSGGPSYEQYF
CDR3nt: TGTGCCAGCAGTTTCAGTGGGGGGCCTTCCTACGAGCAGTACTTC

abundance: -
d_gene: -
j_gene: TRBJ2-7
v_gene: TRBV30
CDR3aa: CAWSVHPFREQYF
CDR3nt: TGTGCCTGGAGTGTACATCCATTTCGCGAGCAGTACTTC

abundance: -
d_gene: -
j_gene: TRBJ2-3
v_gene: TRBV2
CDR3aa: CASSEARALPPTDTQYF
CDR3nt: TGTGCCAGCAGTGAAGCGAGGGCTCTACCCCCTACAGATACGCAGTATTTT

abundance: medium-sized
d_gene: -
j_gene: TRBJ2-7
v_gene: TRBV4-1
CDR3aa: CASSQDPTGIYEQYF
CDR3nt: TGCGCCAGCAGCCAAGATCCCACAGGAATCTACGAGCAGTACTTC

abundance: medium-sized
d_gene: -
j_gene: TRBJ2-7
v_gene: TRBV29-1
CDR3aa: CSVEGGGGEQYF
CDR3nt: TGCAGCGTTGAAGGAGGGGGGGGCGAGCAGTACTTC

abundance: medium-sized
d_gene: TRBD2
j_gene: TRBJ2-7
v_gene: TRBV19
CDR3aa: CASSIGLAGGRYEQYF
CDR3nt: TGTGCCAGTAGTATCGGACTAGCGGGAGGGAGGTACGAGCAGTACTTC

abundance: -
d_gene: -
j_gene: TRBJ2-6
v_gene: TRBV7-9
CDR3aa: CASSLVGDSGANVLTF
CDR3nt: TGTGCCAGCAGCTTAGTGGGGGACTCTGGGGCCAACGTCCTGACTTTC

abundance: -
d_gene: TRBD2
j_gene: TRBJ2-1
v_gene: TRBV29-1
CDR3aa: CSVVVAGGNEQFF
CDR3nt: TGCAGCGTTGTGGTAGCGGGAGGAAATGAGCAGTTCTTC

abundance: -
d_gene: -
j_gene: TRBJ1-1
v_gene: TRBV30
CDR3aa: CAWSVVGLNTEAFF
CDR3nt: TGTGCCTGGAGTGTTGTGGGATTGAACACTGAAGCTTTCTTT

abundance: medium-sized
d_gene: -
j_gene: TRBJ1-5
v_gene: TRBV27
CDR3aa: CASSLDASQPQHF
CDR3nt: TGTGCCAGCAGTTTGGACGCAAGTCAGCCCCAGCATTTT

abundance: few
d_gene: -
j_gene: TRBJ2-5
v_gene: TRBV27
CDR3aa: CASSLSTTGAGEAQYF
CDR3nt: TGTGCCAGCAGTTTATCAACTACCGGGGCCGGAGAGGCCCAGTACTTC

abundance: -
d_gene: -
j_gene: TRBJ2-1
v_gene: TRBV6-5
CDR3aa: CASSYRGSYNEQFF
CDR3nt: TGTGCCAGCAGTTACAGGGGGTCCTACAATGAGCAGTTCTTC

abundance: -
d_gene: -
j_gene: TRBJ2-5
v_gene: TRBV29-1
CDR3aa: CSVEERMDQETQYF
CDR3nt: TGCAGCGTTGAAGAGAGAATGGACCAAGAGACCCAGTACTTC

abundance: few
d_gene: -
j_gene: TRBJ2-1
v_gene: TRBV9
CDR3aa: CASSPWGEYNEQFF
CDR3nt: TGTGCCAGCAGCCCCTGGGGGGAATACAATGAGCAGTTCTTC

abundance: once
d_gene: -
j_gene: TRBJ1-6
v_gene: TRBV6-9
CDR3aa: CASSDSGNSPLHF
CDR3nt: TGTGCCAGCAGTGACTCAGGGAACTCACCCCTCCACTTT

abundance: -
d_gene: TRBD2
j_gene: TRBJ2-2
v_gene: TRBV4-3
CDR3aa: CASSLAGGELFF
CDR3nt: TGCGCCAGCAGCCTAGCGGGAGGGGAGCTGTTTTTT

abundance: -
d_gene: -
j_gene: TRBJ2-6
v_gene: TRBV11-1
CDR3aa: CASSSRGAGANVLTF
CDR3nt: TGTGCCAGCAGCTCCAGGGGTGCCGGGGCCAACGTCCTGACTTTC

abundance: -
d_gene: -
j_gene: TRBJ2-7
v_gene: TRBV7-2
CDR3aa: CASSLGRDSYEQYF
CDR3nt: TGTGCCAGCAGCTTGGGCAGGGACTCCTACGAGCAGTACTTC

abundance: -
d_gene: TRBD2
j_gene: TRBJ2-7
v_gene: TRBV4-1
CDR3aa: CASSQVTSGEVGQYF
CDR3nt: TGCGCCAGCAGCCAAGTTACTAGCGGGGAAGTAGGGCAGTACTTC

abundance: -
d_gene: -
j_gene: TRBJ1-4
v_gene: TRBV21-1
CDR3aa: CASPAGSSEKLFF
CDR3nt: TGTGCCAGCCCCGCAGGTTCGAGTGAAAAACTGTTTTTT

abundance: few
d_gene: -
j_gene: TRBJ1-5
v_gene: TRBV6-5
CDR3aa: CASSLLGVSYQPQHF
CDR3nt: TGTGCCAGCAGTTTGCTGGGAGTCAGCTATCAGCCCCAGCATTTT

abundance: few
d_gene: -
j_gene: TRBJ1-6
v_gene: TRBV2
CDR3aa: CASSDDSSSYNSPLHF
CDR3nt: TGTGCCAGCAGTGATGACAGTAGCTCCTATAATTCACCCCTCCACTTT

abundance: few
d_gene: TRBD2
j_gene: TRBJ2-7
v_gene: TRBV11-2
CDR3aa: CASSYTSGDYEQYF
CDR3nt: TGTGCCAGCAGCTACACTAGCGGGGACTACGAGCAGTACTTC

abundance: -
d_gene: -
j_gene: TRBJ2-7
v_gene: TRBV27
CDR3aa: CASSLGKSYEQYF
CDR3nt: TGTGCCAGCAGTTTAGGCAAATCCTACGAGCAGTACTTC

abundance: few
d_gene: -
j_gene: TRBJ1-5
v_gene: TRBV10-3
CDR3aa: CAISESWGQSSRQPQHF
CDR3nt: TGTGCCATCAGTGAGTCATGGGGCCAGAGCAGTCGGCAGCCCCAGCATTTT

abundance: -
d_gene: TRBD1
j_gene: TRBJ1-4
v_gene: TRBV2
CDR3aa: CASSGTGAFYTNEKLFF
CDR3nt: TGTGCCAGCAGTGGGACAGGGGCGTTCTACACTAATGAAAAACTGTTTTTT

abundance: few
d_gene: TRBD1
j_gene: TRBJ2-4
v_gene: TRBV7-8
CDR3aa: CASSLARGLGNIQYF
CDR3nt: TGTGCCAGCAGCTTAGCGAGGGGGCTAGGTAACATTCAGTACTTC

abundance: -
d_gene: TRBD1
j_gene: TRBJ2-2
v_gene: TRBV13
CDR3aa: CASSPDRGVPGELFF
CDR3nt: TGTGCCAGCAGCCCGGACAGGGGAGTGCCCGGGGAGCTGTTTTTT

abundance: -
d_gene: -
j_gene: TRBJ1-1
v_gene: TRBV27
CDR3aa: CASSLGANTEAFF
CDR3nt: TGTGCCAGCAGTTTAGGAGCCAACACTGAAGCTTTCTTT

abundance: few
d_gene: -
j_gene: TRBJ1-1
v_gene: TRBV9
CDR3aa: CASSVGRVTEAFF
CDR3nt: TGTGCCAGCAGCGTAGGCAGGGTCACTGAAGCTTTCTTT

abundance: -
d_gene: -
j_gene: TRBJ2-1
v_gene: TRBV29-1
CDR3aa: CSVEDLRASSYNEQFF
CDR3nt: TGCAGCGTTGAAGACCTCAGGGCCTCCTCCTACAATGAGCAGTTCTTC

abundance: -
d_gene: -
j_gene: TRBJ2-3
v_gene: TRBV20-1
CDR3aa: CSARVGDTQYF
CDR3nt: TGCAGTGCTCGGGTGGGAGATACGCAGTATTTT

abundance: -
d_gene: TRBD2
j_gene: TRBJ2-1
v_gene: TRBV7-9
CDR3aa: CASSFGTSNEQFF
CDR3nt: TGTGCCAGCAGCTTCGGGACTAGCAATGAGCAGTTCTTC

abundance: -
d_gene: TRBD2
j_gene: TRBJ2-1
v_gene: TRBV27
CDR3aa: CASSLSTSGRNEQFF
CDR3nt: TGTGCCAGCAGTTTATCGACTAGCGGGAGGAATGAGCAGTTCTTC

abundance: -
d_gene: TRBD1
j_gene: TRBJ2-5
v_gene: TRBV11-3
CDR3aa: CASSIRQGYLETQYF
CDR3nt: TGTGCCAGCAGCATAAGACAGGGATATTTAGAGACCCAGTACTTC

abundance: medium-sized
d_gene: -
j_gene: TRBJ1-1
v_gene: TRBV19
CDR3aa: CASSIGSGAGTEAFF
CDR3nt: TGTGCCAGTAGTATAGGATCGGGGGCAGGTACTGAAGCTTTCTTT

abundance: -
d_gene: TRBD1
j_gene: TRBJ1-6
v_gene: TRBV30
CDR3aa: CAWSVGQGGYNSPLHF
CDR3nt: TGTGCCTGGAGTGTGGGACAGGGCGGGTATAATTCACCCCTCCACTTT

abundance: large
d_gene: TRBD1
j_gene: TRBJ1-1
v_gene: TRBV4-1
CDR3aa: CASSLGQGLNTEAFF
CDR3nt: TGCGCCAGCAGCCTGGGACAGGGGCTGAACACTGAAGCTTTCTTT

abundance: once
d_gene: TRBD2
j_gene: TRBJ2-3
v_gene: TRBV7-3
CDR3aa: CASSPSGIADTQYF
CDR3nt: TGTGCCAGCAGCCCAAGCGGGATAGCAGATACGCAGTATTTT

abundance: -
d_gene: -
j_gene: TRBJ1-2
v_gene: TRBV19
CDR3aa: CASSIGQFYGYTF
CDR3nt: TGTGCCAGTAGTATCGGCCAGTTCTATGGCTACACCTTC

abundance: -
d_gene: -
j_gene: TRBJ2-3
v_gene: TRBV19
CDR3aa: CASSIVSMPTDTQYF
CDR3nt: TGTGCCAGTAGTATAGTAAGCATGCCCACAGATACGCAGTATTTT

abundance: medium-sized
d_gene: TRBD1
j_gene: TRBJ2-7
v_gene: TRBV7-3
CDR3aa: CASSRLTGGSEQYF
CDR3nt: TGTGCCAGCAGCAGACTGACAGGGGGCTCCGAGCAGTACTTC

abundance: few
d_gene: TRBD2
j_gene: TRBJ2-3
v_gene: TRBV19
CDR3aa: CASSLAGVITDTQYF
CDR3nt: TGTGCCAGTAGTCTAGCGGGAGTCATCACAGATACGCAGTATTTT

abundance: few
d_gene: TRBD2
j_gene: TRBJ2-1
v_gene: TRBV27
CDR3aa: CASSSVGASGGVLQFF
CDR3nt: TGTGCCAGCAGTTCCGTCGGGGCTAGCGGGGGGGTTTTACAGTTCTTC